This passage covers 6 T cell receptor beta chains from one sample sequenced in a study of T cells expressing NK-cell markers. TCRdb reprocessed the 5' RACE reads and reports one entry per CDR3 protein, with no DNA. In all, the sample yields 450,000 to 600,000 distinct CDR3 sequences. The sequenced sample consisted of blood T cells: a sorted CD56 or NKG2C T cell subset, CD4+ or CD8+ T cells, or bulk PBMC T cells (not recorded which). The receptors originated from a man between 18 and 35 years old in good health.

The V call is TRBV20-1, the J call TRBJ2-1; TCRdb selects TRBD2, and the lack of DNA leaves this call unchecked. Germline V gives CDR1 DFQATT, CDR2 SNEGSKA (reference sequence). The CDR3 consists of 15 residues. The CDR3 spells CSARDWTGGPNEQFF.

The rearrangement uses TRBV5-1 and TRBJ2-3; TCRdb gives TRBD1 as the D gene, but with no DNA this cannot be confirmed. This CDR3 comprises 14 residues. In germline, CDR1 is SGHRS, CDR2 YFSETQ. The chain's CDR3 is CASSRDREADTQYF.

The V call is TRBV20-1, the J call TRBJ1-6. The CDR3 is made up of 15 amino acids. Looked up from germline, CDR1 is DFQATT and CDR2 is SNEGSKA (reference sequence). The chain's CDR3 is CSVGPKSSYNSPLHF.

The V call is TRBV7-9, the J call TRBJ1-1. This CDR3 region has 13 residues. Germline V gene sequence: CDR1 SEHNR, CDR2 FQNEAQ (reference sequence). The CDR3 region is CASSSAWLTEAFF.

The chain is built from TRBV12-3 or TRBV12-4 and TRBJ2-4; absent DNA, TCRdb's TRBD1 call cannot be checked. This CDR3 is built from 13 residues. CDR3 amino acids: CASSFRGKNIQYF.

The chain links TRBV15 to TRBJ2-3; TCRdb gives TRBD1 as the D gene, but with no DNA this cannot be confirmed. The CDR3 sequence is 13 residues long. Per germline, CDR1 LNHNV and CDR2 YYDKDF (reference sequence). The CDR3 sequence is CATSGGRGDTQYF.